This TCR beta chain was sequenced during a study of blood T cell repertoires in COVID-19. Here immunoSEQ multiplex PCR was the method, and the copy in TCRdb shows in-frame clones only, minus some. The sample holds just under 350,000 clones, around four fifths seen once. There are 16 residues in the CDR3. The V end was cut by 1 base, the J end by 5 bases, with 19 bases between. CDR1 and CDR2 from the germline V gene are SGHNT and YYREEE (reference sequence). This clonotype originated in a man younger than 45 with active or convalescent COVID-19. The rearrangement links TRBV5-4 to TRBJ2-7, with D perhaps TRBD1 (6 bases). Sequences were obtained from peripheral blood. CDR3 coding DNA: TGTGCCAGCAGCTTGTTTCTTATGGGTGGGGGCGACGAGCAGTACTTC. The encoded protein is CASSLFLMGGGDEQYF.